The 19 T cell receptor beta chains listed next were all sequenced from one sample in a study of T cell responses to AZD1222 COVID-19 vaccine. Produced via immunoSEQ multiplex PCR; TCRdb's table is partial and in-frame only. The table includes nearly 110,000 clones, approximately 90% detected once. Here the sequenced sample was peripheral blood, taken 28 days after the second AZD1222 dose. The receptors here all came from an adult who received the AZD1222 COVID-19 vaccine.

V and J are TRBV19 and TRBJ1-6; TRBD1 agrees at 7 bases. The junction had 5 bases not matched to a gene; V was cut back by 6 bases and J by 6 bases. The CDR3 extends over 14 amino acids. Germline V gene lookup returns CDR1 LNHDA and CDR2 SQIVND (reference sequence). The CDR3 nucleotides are TGTGCCAGTAGCGAACGGGACAGTAATTCACCCCTCCACTTT. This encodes CASSERDSNSPLHF. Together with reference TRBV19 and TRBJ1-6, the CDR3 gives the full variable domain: DGGITQSPKYLFRKEGQNVTLSCEQNLNHDAMYWYRQDPGQGLRLIYYSQIVNDFQKGDIAEGYSVSREKKESFPLTVTSAQKNPTAFYLCASSERDSNSPLHFGNGTRLTVT.

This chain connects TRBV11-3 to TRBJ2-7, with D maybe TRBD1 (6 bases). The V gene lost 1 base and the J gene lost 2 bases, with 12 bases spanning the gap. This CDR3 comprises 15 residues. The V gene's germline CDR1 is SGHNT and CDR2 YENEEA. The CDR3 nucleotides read TGTGCCAGCAGCTTAGGGGGCCAGGGGACCTACGAGCAGTACTTC. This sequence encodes CASSLGGQGTYEQYF.

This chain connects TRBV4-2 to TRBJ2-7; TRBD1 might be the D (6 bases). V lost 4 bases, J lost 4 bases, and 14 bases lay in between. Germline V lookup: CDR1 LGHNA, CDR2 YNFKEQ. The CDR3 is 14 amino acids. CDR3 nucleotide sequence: TGTGCCAGCAGCCTGAAGGACAGAGTATACGAGCAGTACTTC. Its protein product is CASSLKDRVYEQYF.

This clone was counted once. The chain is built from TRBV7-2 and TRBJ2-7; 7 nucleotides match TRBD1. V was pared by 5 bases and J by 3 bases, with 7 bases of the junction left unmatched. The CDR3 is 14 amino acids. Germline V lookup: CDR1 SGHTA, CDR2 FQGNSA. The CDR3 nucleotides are TGTGCCAGCAGCCCGCGCAGGGGGAACTACGAGCAGTACTTC. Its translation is CASSPRRGNYEQYF. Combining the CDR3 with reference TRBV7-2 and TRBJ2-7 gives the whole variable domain GAGVSQSPSNKVTEKGKDVELRCDPISGHTALYWYRQSLGQGLEFLIYFQGNSAPDKSGLPSDRFSAERTGGSVSTLTIQRTQQEDSAVYLCASSPRRGNYEQYFGPGTRLTVT.

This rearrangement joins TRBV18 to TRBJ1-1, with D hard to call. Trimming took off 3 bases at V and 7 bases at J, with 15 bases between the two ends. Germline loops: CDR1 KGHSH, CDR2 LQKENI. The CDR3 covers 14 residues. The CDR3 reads CASSPGEGGHEAFF. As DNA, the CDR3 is TGTGCCAGCTCACCTGGTGAGGGAGGCCATGAAGCTTTCTTT.

CDR3 region: CASTRGLAGSTDTQYF. In DNA form, the CDR3 reads TGTGCCAGCACCCGGGGACTAGCAGGGTCCACAGATACGCAGTATTTT. The chain uses TRBV11-2 and TRBJ2-3; 9 bases align to TRBD2. CDR1 is SGHAT and CDR2 is FQNNGV in the germline V gene. This CDR3 region has 16 residues. V lost 7 bases to trimming and J lost 2 bases; unmatched junction nucleotides: 10.

The CDR3 loop reads CASQGGSNQPQHF. In DNA form, the CDR3 reads TGTGCCAGCCAGGGCGGTAGCAATCAGCCCCAGCATTTT. The chain carries TRBV2 and TRBJ1-5; D might be TRBD1 (5 bases). This CDR3 comprises 13 residues. V lost 8 bases to trimming and J lost 0 bases, with 8 bases between them. Germline assignment: CDR1 SNHLY and CDR2 FYNNEI.

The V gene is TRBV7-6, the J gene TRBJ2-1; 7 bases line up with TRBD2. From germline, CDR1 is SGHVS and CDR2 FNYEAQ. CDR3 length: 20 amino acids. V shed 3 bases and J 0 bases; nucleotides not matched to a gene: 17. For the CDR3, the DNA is TGTGCCAGCAGCTTCTCCTGGGGAGGGGCCACCCTCGGCTCCTACAATGAGCAGTTCTTC. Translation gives CASSFSWGGATLGSYNEQFF.

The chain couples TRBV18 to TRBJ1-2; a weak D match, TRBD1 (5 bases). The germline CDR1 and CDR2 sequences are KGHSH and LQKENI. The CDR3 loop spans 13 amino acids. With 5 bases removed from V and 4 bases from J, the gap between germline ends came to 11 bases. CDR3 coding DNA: TGTGCCAGCTCAGCCCGGGACGCCTATGGCTACACCTTC. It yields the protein CASSARDAYGYTF.

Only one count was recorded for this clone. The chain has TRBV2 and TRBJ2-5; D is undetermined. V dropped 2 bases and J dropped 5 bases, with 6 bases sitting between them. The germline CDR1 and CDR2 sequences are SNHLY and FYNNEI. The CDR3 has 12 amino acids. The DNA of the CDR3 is TGTGCCAGCAGTGAATTTCCGGAGACCCAGTACTTC. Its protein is CASSEFPETQYF.

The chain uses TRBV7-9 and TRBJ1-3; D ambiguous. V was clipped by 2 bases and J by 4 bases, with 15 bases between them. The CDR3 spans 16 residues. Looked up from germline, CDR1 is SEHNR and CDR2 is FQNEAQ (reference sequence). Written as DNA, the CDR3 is TGTGCCAGCAGCTTATTGTTGGGGATGGGAGGAAACACCATATATTTT. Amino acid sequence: CASSLLLGMGGNTIYF.

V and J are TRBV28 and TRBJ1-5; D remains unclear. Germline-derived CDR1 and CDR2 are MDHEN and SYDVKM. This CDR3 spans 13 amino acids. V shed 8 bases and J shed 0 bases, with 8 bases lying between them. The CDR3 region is CASCVDSNQPQHF. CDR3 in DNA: TGTGCCAGCTGCGTCGATAGCAATCAGCCCCAGCATTTT.

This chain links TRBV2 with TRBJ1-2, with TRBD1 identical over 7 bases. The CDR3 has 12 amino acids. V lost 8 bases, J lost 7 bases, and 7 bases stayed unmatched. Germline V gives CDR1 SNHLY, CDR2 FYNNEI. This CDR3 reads CASRGTGVGYTF. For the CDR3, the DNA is TGTGCCAGCCGGGGTACAGGGGTTGGCTACACCTTC.

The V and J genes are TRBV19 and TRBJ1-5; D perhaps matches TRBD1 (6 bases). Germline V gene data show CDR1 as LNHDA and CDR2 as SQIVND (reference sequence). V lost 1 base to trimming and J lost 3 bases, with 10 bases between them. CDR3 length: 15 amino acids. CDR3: CASSIGPGANQPQHF. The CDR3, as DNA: TGTGCCAGTAGTATAGGGCCAGGGGCCAATCAGCCCCAGCATTTT.

This chain's CDR3 is CASSQDRGSANYGYTF. The CDR3 DNA sequence: TGCGCCAGCAGCCAGGACAGGGGCTCAGCTAACTATGGCTACACCTTC. This chain joins TRBV4-3 and TRBJ1-2; 9 nucleotides align to TRBD1. The V segment lost 3 bases and the J segment 0 bases; nucleotides outside the gene matches: 5. From germline, CDR1 is LGHNA and CDR2 YSLEER. The CDR3 length is 16 residues.

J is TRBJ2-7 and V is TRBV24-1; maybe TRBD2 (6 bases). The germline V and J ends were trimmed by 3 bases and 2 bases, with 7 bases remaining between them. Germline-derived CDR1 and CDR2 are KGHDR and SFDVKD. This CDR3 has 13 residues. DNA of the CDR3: TGTGCCACCAGTGATGGGGGGACCTACGAGCAGTACTTC. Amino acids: CATSDGGTYEQYF.

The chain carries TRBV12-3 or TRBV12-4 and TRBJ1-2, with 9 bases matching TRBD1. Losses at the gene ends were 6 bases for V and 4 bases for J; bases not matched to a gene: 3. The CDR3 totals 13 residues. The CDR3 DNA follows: TGTGCCAGCAGGTACAGGGGGCTCTATGGCTACACCTTC. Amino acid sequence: CASRYRGLYGYTF.

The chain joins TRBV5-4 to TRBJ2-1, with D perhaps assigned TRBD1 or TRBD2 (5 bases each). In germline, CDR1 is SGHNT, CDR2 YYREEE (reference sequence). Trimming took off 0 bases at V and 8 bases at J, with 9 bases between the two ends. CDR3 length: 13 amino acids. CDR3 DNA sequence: TGTGCCAGCAGCTTGGTAGGGGACGATGAGCAGTTCTTC. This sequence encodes CASSLVGDDEQFF.

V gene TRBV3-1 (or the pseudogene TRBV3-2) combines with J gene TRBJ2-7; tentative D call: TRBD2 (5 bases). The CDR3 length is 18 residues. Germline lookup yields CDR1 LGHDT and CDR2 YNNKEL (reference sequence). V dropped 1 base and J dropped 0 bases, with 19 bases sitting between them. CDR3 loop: CASSQVGGGSLISYEQYF. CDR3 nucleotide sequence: TGTGCCAGCAGCCAAGTCGGCGGAGGATCGCTCATCTCCTACGAGCAGTACTTC.